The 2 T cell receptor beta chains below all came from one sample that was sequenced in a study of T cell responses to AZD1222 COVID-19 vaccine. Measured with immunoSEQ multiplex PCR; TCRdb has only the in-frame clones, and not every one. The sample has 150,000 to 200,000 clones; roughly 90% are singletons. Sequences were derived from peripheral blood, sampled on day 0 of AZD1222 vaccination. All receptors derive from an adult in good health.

CDR3 region: CASSLALDRDTGELFF. CDR3 bases: TGTGCCAGCAGCTTGGCCTTGGACAGGGACACCGGGGAGCTGTTTTTT. The gene calls are TRBV5-6 and TRBJ2-2; the match to TRBD1 covers 8 bases. V dropped 0 bases and J dropped 3; count of bases not matched to a gene: 4. The CDR3 has 16 residues. CDR1 and CDR2 (germline): SGHDT, YYEEEE.

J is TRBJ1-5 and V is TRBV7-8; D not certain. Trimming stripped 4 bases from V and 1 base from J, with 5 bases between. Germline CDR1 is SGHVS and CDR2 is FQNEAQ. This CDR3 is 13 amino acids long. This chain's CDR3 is CASSSQSNQPQHF. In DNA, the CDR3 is TGTGCCAGCAGCTCCCAAAGCAATCAGCCCCAGCATTTT.